The T cell receptor (beta chain) under discussion was sequenced for a study of blood T cell repertoires in COVID-19. Turning to the study itself: Sites across the United States, Italy and Spain contributed samples from acute and convalescent COVID-19. From T cells, B-cell-depleted T cells, or PBMCs came the material, which was cDNA or gDNA.

V was clipped by 6 bases and J by 2 bases, with 19 bases between them. Germline assignment: CDR1 SNHLY and CDR2 FYNNEI. CDR3 length: 16 residues. Here immunoSEQ multiplex PCR was the method, and the copy in TCRdb shows in-frame clones only, minus some. Here the sample spans about 78,000 clones, over 75% being singletons. The J gene is TRBJ1-2, the V gene TRBV2, with D tentatively TRBD1 (6 bases). The sequencing input was peripheral blood. The sequence derives from a man aged 70-80 years with active or convalescent COVID-19. The CDR3, as DNA: TGTGCCAGCAGACCCATAGGGGGTCCGGGGAACTATGGCTACACCTTC. Its protein is CASRPIGGPGNYGYTF.